This entry lists 10 T cell receptor beta chains sequenced from one sample in a study of blood T cell repertoires in COVID-19. TCRdb keeps only in-frame clones here, not all; method: immunoSEQ multiplex PCR. The data contain 150,000 or so clones, roughly 70% of them singletons. Sequencing used peripheral blood. The source is a woman of 80 years or more with acute or convalescent COVID-19.

This clone has more than one count but fewer than ten. This chain connects TRBV7-9 to TRBJ2-4; possible D gene TRBD2, 6 bases. The CDR3 contains 14 residues. V dropped 3 bases and J dropped 6 bases, with 12 bases sitting between them. Germline CDR1 reads SEHNR; CDR2 reads FQNEAQ (reference sequence). DNA of the CDR3: TGTGCCAGCAGCTTCGGGGAGGTAATAAACATTCAGTACTTC. Translated, it gives CASSFGEVINIQYF. Based on the CDR3 plus reference TRBV7-9 and TRBJ2-4, the full variable domain is DTGVSQNPRHKITKRGQNVTFRCDPISEHNRLYWYRQTLGQGPEFLTYFQNEAQLEKSRLLSDRFSAERPKGSFSTLEIQRTEQGDSAMYLCASSFGEVINIQYFGAGTRLSVL.

The chain joins TRBV3-1 (or the pseudogene TRBV3-2) to TRBJ1-1; D gene ambiguous. This CDR3 is built from 14 residues. Germline assignment: CDR1 LGHDT and CDR2 YNNKEL (reference sequence). Trimming stripped 1 base from V and 0 bases from J, with 6 bases between. The CDR3 region has the DNA TGTGCCAGCAGCCAAGGACAAATGAACACTGAAGCTTTCTTT. Protein product: CASSQGQMNTEAFF.

This clone was seen a few times. The chain employs TRBV5-8 and TRBJ2-5, with TRBD1 as a possible D gene (5 bases). The V gene lost 6 bases and the J gene lost 2 bases, with 17 bases spanning the gap. Per germline, CDR1 SGHTS and CDR2 YDEGEE. This CDR3 contains 15 residues. CDR3 residues: CASTLKQVIQETQYF. In DNA form, the CDR3 reads TGTGCCAGCACCTTAAAACAGGTGATACAAGAGACCCAGTACTTC.

This chain links TRBV5-4 with TRBJ2-3, with TRBD2 matching 9 bases. The germline CDR1 and CDR2 sequences are SGHNT and YYREEE (reference sequence). With 4 bases clipped from V and 4 bases from J, the junction kept 4 bases outside the gene matches. The CDR3 length is 14 residues. This chain's CDR3 is CASSPGTSSDTQYF. As DNA, the CDR3 is TGTGCCAGCAGCCCGGGGACTAGCTCAGATACGCAGTATTTT.

This clone came up once. The chain combines TRBV12-3 or TRBV12-4 with TRBJ1-1; D is undetermined. Trimming left V 3 bases short and J 4 bases short, with 9 bases between. The CDR3 covers 13 residues. The CDR3 spells CASSFGVRTEAFF. CDR3 DNA sequence: TGTGCCAGCAGTTTCGGGGTGCGCACTGAAGCTTTCTTT.

This chain uses TRBV19 with TRBJ1-4, with D possibly TRBD1 on 6 matching bases. Trimming removed 8 bases at V and 3 bases at J, with 10 bases between. The CDR3 sequence is 13 residues long. Germline values: CDR1 LNHDA, CDR2 SQIVND (reference sequence). CDR3 nucleotides: TGTGCCAGTGAATACAGGGCTAATGAAAAACTGTTTTTT. Protein sequence: CASEYRANEKLFF.

The chain carries TRBV5-1 and TRBJ2-3; possibly TRBD1 for D (5 bases). This CDR3 region has 16 residues. Per germline, CDR1 SGHRS and CDR2 YFSETQ. V lost 0 bases, J lost 4 bases, and 15 bases lay in between. The CDR3 region is CASSLAIQGSADTQYF. The CDR3 DNA reads as TGCGCCAGCAGCTTGGCCATTCAGGGTAGTGCAGATACGCAGTATTTT.

The chain carries TRBV19 and TRBJ1-5; D perhaps matches TRBD1 (6 bases). V was shortened by 3 bases and J by 1 base, with 16 bases between the two germline ends. Germline V gene data show CDR1 as LNHDA and CDR2 as SQIVND (reference sequence). The CDR3 has 17 amino acids. The CDR3 reads CASSMEDRIRSNQPQHF. The DNA of the CDR3 is TGTGCCAGTAGTATGGAGGACAGAATTAGGAGCAATCAGCCCCAGCATTTT.

This clone has just a few counts. The V call is TRBV5-1, the J call TRBJ2-7; 7 bases map to TRBD1. Trimming cost V 2 bases and J 0 bases; bases outside gene matches: 2. The CDR3 sequence is 14 residues long. Germline V gene data show CDR1 as SGHRS and CDR2 as YFSETQ. The CDR3 DNA reads TGCGCCAGCAGCTTCACAGGGGACTCCTACGAGCAGTACTTC. Encoded protein: CASSFTGDSYEQYF.

V gene TRBV27 combines with J gene TRBJ1-6; D gene ambiguous. The CDR3 covers 16 residues. V was cut by 2 bases and J by 7 bases, with 15 bases left in between. Looked up from germline, CDR1 is MNHEY and CDR2 is SMNVEV (reference sequence). The chain's CDR3 is CASSLKPLPGNSPLHF. Here the CDR3 DNA reads TGTGCCAGCAGTTTAAAACCGTTGCCGGGAAATTCACCCCTCCACTTT.